The rows below give T cell receptor beta chains drawn from one sample of a study of OX40 agonist ivuxolimab in advanced cancers. Assay used: immunoSEQ multiplex PCR; TCRdb lists only in-frame clones, some missing. Among about 28,000 clones listed, less than 90% were seen once. The input for sequencing was CD4+ or CD8+ T cells sorted from blood, taken in a trial of the OX40 agonist ivuxolimab. Receptor source: an adult with an advanced solid tumor such as melanoma, head and neck, liver or kidney cancer. CDR3s include the opening cysteine and the closing phenylalanine or tryptophan. Fields, in order: J gene, clone size, D gene, V gene, CDR3 protein, CDR3 DNA. The D gene is left open where the match is weak. Expanded clones get a size class; other rows say once, few or many, or leave the size out.

J gene: TRBJ2-2; clone size: NA; D gene: NA; V gene: TRBV9; CDR3 protein: CASSGMLVGELFF; CDR3 DNA: TGTGCCAGCAGCGGAATGCTGGTCGGGGAGCTGTTTTTT
J gene: TRBJ1-1; clone size: NA; D gene: NA; V gene: TRBV4-3; CDR3 protein: CASSRTGYTEAFF; CDR3 DNA: TGCGCCAGCAGCCGGACGGGGTACACTGAAGCTTTCTTT
J gene: TRBJ2-1; clone size: NA; D gene: NA; V gene: TRBV4-1; CDR3 protein: CASSRLTRYNEQFF; CDR3 DNA: TGCGCCAGCAGCCGCCTGACACGGTACAATGAGCAGTTCTTC
J gene: TRBJ2-7; clone size: few; D gene: NA; V gene: TRBV30; CDR3 protein: CAWSGDNSYEQYF; CDR3 DNA: TGTGCCTGGAGTGGTGACAATTCCTACGAGCAGTACTTC
J gene: TRBJ2-7; clone size: NA; D gene: TRBD1; V gene: TRBV27; CDR3 protein: CASSPRQGPAYEQYF; CDR3 DNA: TGTGCCAGCAGTCCCAGACAGGGGCCCGCCTACGAGCAGTACTTC
J gene: TRBJ2-1; clone size: once; D gene: NA; V gene: TRBV27; CDR3 protein: CASSLTGWVYNEQFF; CDR3 DNA: TGTGCCAGCAGTTTAACAGGGTGGGTCTACAATGAGCAGTTCTTC
J gene: TRBJ2-1; clone size: NA; D gene: TRBD1; V gene: TRBV27; CDR3 protein: CASTETGSNEQFF; CDR3 DNA: TGTGCCAGCACCGAGACAGGGTCCAATGAGCAGTTCTTC
J gene: TRBJ2-7; clone size: NA; D gene: TRBD2; V gene: TRBV27; CDR3 protein: CASNTGLAGAVGFEQYF; CDR3 DNA: TGTGCCAGCAACACGGGACTAGCGGGAGCCGTCGGGTTCGAGCAGTACTTC
J gene: TRBJ2-1; clone size: NA; D gene: NA; V gene: TRBV9; CDR3 protein: CASSPQGVYYNEQFF; CDR3 DNA: TGTGCCAGCAGTCCCCAGGGCGTCTATTACAATGAGCAGTTCTTC
J gene: TRBJ2-3; clone size: NA; D gene: NA; V gene: TRBV5-1; CDR3 protein: CASSQVLTDGGTDTQYF; CDR3 DNA: TGCGCCAGCAGCCAAGTTTTGACGGACGGGGGCACAGATACGCAGTATTTT
J gene: TRBJ2-3; clone size: NA; D gene: NA; V gene: TRBV27; CDR3 protein: CASSWTTFGSDTQYF; CDR3 DNA: TGTGCCAGCAGTTGGACAACTTTCGGGTCAGATACGCAGTATTTT
J gene: TRBJ2-1; clone size: NA; D gene: TRBD2; V gene: TRBV5-6; CDR3 protein: CASSPWTSGRFGNEQFF; CDR3 DNA: TGTGCCAGCAGCCCGTGGACTAGCGGGAGATTCGGCAATGAGCAGTTCTTC
J gene: TRBJ2-5; clone size: once; D gene: NA; V gene: TRBV15; CDR3 protein: CATSRGRGLQETQYF; CDR3 DNA: TGTGCCACCAGCAGAGGCAGAGGTCTCCAAGAGACCCAGTACTTC
J gene: TRBJ1-1; clone size: NA; D gene: NA; V gene: TRBV5-5; CDR3 protein: CASSLDFRTEAFF; CDR3 DNA: TGTGCCAGCAGCTTGGATTTTCGCACTGAAGCTTTCTTT
J gene: TRBJ2-7; clone size: NA; D gene: NA; V gene: TRBV4-1; CDR3 protein: CASSQGGSSYEQYF; CDR3 DNA: TGCGCCAGCAGCCAAGGTGGGTCCTCCTACGAGCAGTACTTC
J gene: TRBJ2-1; clone size: once; D gene: NA; V gene: TRBV27; CDR3 protein: CASSLLADLYNEQFF; CDR3 DNA: TGTGCCAGCAGTTTATTAGCAGACCTTTACAATGAGCAGTTCTTC
J gene: TRBJ2-7; clone size: NA; D gene: NA; V gene: TRBV27; CDR3 protein: CASSFVGYEQYF; CDR3 DNA: TGTGCCAGCAGTTTTGTAGGCTACGAGCAGTACTTC
J gene: TRBJ2-1; clone size: NA; D gene: NA; V gene: TRBV11-2; CDR3 protein: CASSLVGQIYNEQFF; CDR3 DNA: TGTGCCAGCAGCTTAGTTGGCCAGATCTACAATGAGCAGTTCTTC
J gene: TRBJ2-7; clone size: NA; D gene: NA; V gene: TRBV28; CDR3 protein: CASSFFLQTYEQYF; CDR3 DNA: TGTGCCAGCAGTTTTTTCCTACAGACCTACGAGCAGTACTTC
J gene: TRBJ2-7; clone size: NA; D gene: NA; V gene: TRBV9; CDR3 protein: CASSAEGALEQYF; CDR3 DNA: TGTGCCAGCAGCGCGGAGGGGGCGCTTGAGCAGTACTTC
J gene: TRBJ2-3; clone size: NA; D gene: TRBD2; V gene: TRBV7-9; CDR3 protein: CASSLVPREGYWDTQYF; CDR3 DNA: TGTGCCAGCAGCTTAGTACCCCGGGAGGGTTACTGGGATACGCAGTATTTT
J gene: TRBJ2-7; clone size: NA; D gene: TRBD1; V gene: TRBV27; CDR3 protein: CASSLFRGYYEQYF; CDR3 DNA: TGTGCCAGCAGTTTATTCAGGGGGTACTACGAGCAGTACTTC
J gene: TRBJ2-7; clone size: NA; D gene: TRBD1; V gene: TRBV7-9; CDR3 protein: CASSSPTGTYEQYF; CDR3 DNA: TGTGCCAGCAGCTCACCGACAGGGACCTACGAGCAGTACTTC
J gene: TRBJ2-6; clone size: NA; D gene: TRBD1; V gene: TRBV28; CDR3 protein: CASTSPGQGGTGANVLTF; CDR3 DNA: TGTGCCAGCACCTCTCCGGGACAGGGAGGGACTGGGGCCAACGTCCTGACTTTC
J gene: TRBJ2-7; clone size: NA; D gene: NA; V gene: TRBV6-5; CDR3 protein: CASSYSPTGGEQYF; CDR3 DNA: TGTGCCAGCAGTTACTCGCCGACAGGAGGCGAGCAGTACTTC
J gene: TRBJ1-5; clone size: NA; D gene: NA; V gene: TRBV27; CDR3 protein: CASPTRLAGEDQPQHF; CDR3 DNA: TGTGCCAGCCCAACCCGGTTGGCAGGGGAGGACCAGCCCCAGCATTTT
J gene: TRBJ2-6; clone size: NA; D gene: NA; V gene: TRBV5-4; CDR3 protein: CASSTGLLAGANVLTF; CDR3 DNA: TGTGCCAGCAGTACGGGTCTCCTAGCTGGGGCCAACGTCCTGACTTTC
J gene: TRBJ1-2; clone size: NA; D gene: TRBD1; V gene: TRBV25-1; CDR3 protein: CATPGQGNLDGYTF; CDR3 DNA: TGTGCCACCCCCGGACAGGGTAATTTAGATGGCTACACCTTC
J gene: TRBJ2-5; clone size: NA; D gene: NA; V gene: TRBV5-1; CDR3 protein: CASSLGGQETQYF; CDR3 DNA: TGCGCCAGCAGCTTGGGTGGTCAAGAGACCCAGTACTTC
J gene: TRBJ2-7; clone size: few; D gene: NA; V gene: TRBV5-4; CDR3 protein: CASSQVPGYEQYF; CDR3 DNA: TGCGCCAGCAGCCAAGTCCCCGGCTACGAGCAGTACTTC
J gene: TRBJ2-7; clone size: NA; D gene: NA; V gene: TRBV28; CDR3 protein: CASKSRDGVYEQYF; CDR3 DNA: TGTGCCAGCAAGAGCCGGGACGGTGTCTACGAGCAGTACTTC
J gene: TRBJ1-5; clone size: once; D gene: NA; V gene: TRBV28; CDR3 protein: CASSPVTGYNQPQHF; CDR3 DNA: TGTGCCAGCAGCCCTGTGACAGGCTACAATCAGCCCCAGCATTTT
J gene: TRBJ1-4; clone size: NA; D gene: NA; V gene: TRBV5-8; CDR3 protein: CASRSQTATNEKLFF; CDR3 DNA: TGTGCCAGCAGATCTCAGACCGCAACTAATGAAAAACTGTTTTTT
J gene: TRBJ1-1; clone size: NA; D gene: TRBD1; V gene: TRBV7-9; CDR3 protein: CASSLVGQGERSEAFF; CDR3 DNA: TGTGCCAGCAGCTTGGTAGGACAGGGGGAGCGGAGTGAAGCTTTCTTT
J gene: TRBJ2-1; clone size: once; D gene: NA; V gene: TRBV6-1; CDR3 protein: CASSGDVSSYNEQFF; CDR3 DNA: TGTGCCAGCAGTGGTGACGTTAGCTCCTACAATGAGCAGTTCTTC
J gene: TRBJ2-1; clone size: NA; D gene: NA; V gene: TRBV27; CDR3 protein: CASEDRKNYNEQFF; CDR3 DNA: TGTGCCAGCGAGGACAGAAAAAATTACAATGAGCAGTTCTTC
J gene: TRBJ2-1; clone size: NA; D gene: TRBD1; V gene: TRBV27; CDR3 protein: CASSSGTVPRDEQFF; CDR3 DNA: TGTGCCAGCAGTTCCGGGACAGTCCCAAGGGATGAGCAGTTCTTC
J gene: TRBJ2-1; clone size: few; D gene: TRBD2; V gene: TRBV18; CDR3 protein: CASSPPGLAIEQFF; CDR3 DNA: TGTGCCAGCTCACCACCGGGACTAGCGATTGAGCAGTTCTTC
J gene: TRBJ2-1; clone size: NA; D gene: NA; V gene: TRBV7-2; CDR3 protein: CASSLGSTRGDEQFF; CDR3 DNA: TGTGCCAGCAGCTTAGGGTCGACTAGGGGAGACGAGCAGTTCTTC
J gene: TRBJ2-1; clone size: NA; D gene: TRBD2; V gene: TRBV7-2; CDR3 protein: CASSQTSVSEQFF; CDR3 DNA: TGTGCCAGCAGCCAGACTAGCGTCAGTGAGCAGTTCTTC
J gene: TRBJ2-7; clone size: once; D gene: NA; V gene: TRBV6-5; CDR3 protein: CASSYDHRGSEQYF; CDR3 DNA: TGTGCCAGCAGTTACGACCACCGGGGATCCGAGCAGTACTTC
J gene: TRBJ1-2; clone size: medium-sized; D gene: NA; V gene: TRBV29-1; CDR3 protein: CSVHREANYGYTF; CDR3 DNA: TGCAGCGTCCACCGGGAGGCTAACTATGGCTACACCTTC
J gene: TRBJ2-7; clone size: NA; D gene: TRBD2; V gene: TRBV7-6; CDR3 protein: CASSSGLAGGPLAEQYF; CDR3 DNA: TGTGCCAGCAGCTCGGGACTAGCGGGAGGGCCGCTGGCCGAGCAGTACTTC
J gene: TRBJ2-7; clone size: NA; D gene: NA; V gene: TRBV27; CDR3 protein: CASSLMSGNYEQYF; CDR3 DNA: TGTGCCAGCAGTTTGATGAGCGGAAACTACGAGCAGTACTTC
J gene: TRBJ2-7; clone size: NA; D gene: NA; V gene: TRBV29-1; CDR3 protein: CSVAGDVSYEQYF; CDR3 DNA: TGCAGCGTTGCGGGGGATGTCTCCTACGAGCAGTACTTC
J gene: TRBJ2-7; clone size: NA; D gene: TRBD2; V gene: TRBV7-9; CDR3 protein: CASSLGGLDEQYF; CDR3 DNA: TGTGCCAGCAGCTTAGGCGGACTAGACGAGCAGTACTTC
J gene: TRBJ1-4; clone size: NA; D gene: TRBD1; V gene: TRBV27; CDR3 protein: CASSSDRDNEKLFF; CDR3 DNA: TGTGCCAGCAGTTCGGACAGGGATAATGAAAAACTGTTTTTT
J gene: TRBJ2-3; clone size: NA; D gene: TRBD2; V gene: TRBV11-2; CDR3 protein: CASSRGTSGPVGSRDTQYF; CDR3 DNA: TGTGCCAGCAGCCGCGGGACTAGCGGGCCTGTAGGGTCTCGAGATACGCAGTATTTT
J gene: TRBJ2-7; clone size: NA; D gene: TRBD1; V gene: TRBV28; CDR3 protein: CASTVHGQAYEQYF; CDR3 DNA: TGTGCCAGCACAGTCCATGGACAGGCTTACGAGCAGTACTTC
J gene: TRBJ1-2; clone size: NA; D gene: TRBD1; V gene: TRBV7-2; CDR3 protein: CASSSRRTGTNYGYTF; CDR3 DNA: TGTGCCAGCAGCTCAAGGCGGACAGGTACTAACTATGGCTACACCTTC
J gene: TRBJ2-7; clone size: NA; D gene: TRBD1; V gene: TRBV6-5; CDR3 protein: CASSGDRGSYEQYF; CDR3 DNA: TGTGCCAGCAGTGGGGACAGGGGATCCTACGAGCAGTACTTC